The source of this T cell receptor (beta chain) is a study of T cells in Graves' hyperthyroidism and ophthalmopathy. As for the study in general: Blood from the periphery was taken at initial diagnosis, before any treatment. Findings of the study overall: The blood repertoire included most of the expanded thyroid clonotypes above 0.001.

From RNA transcripts, TCR beta CDR3 regions were amplified. Carried out on the TCR CDR3, a first-round RT-PCR used the HTBI primer set. TCRdb analysed the multiplex PCR reads with MiXCR anew, one entry per CDR3 protein. This sample has about 270,000 distinct CDR3 sequences, with roughly 22% found just once. This clonotype has a count of ten or more. The target antigen is unknown. Pregnant or lactating patients were excluded, as were those with uncontrolled infection or other autoimmune disease. The CDR3 length is 13 residues. Germline V gives CDR1 SNHLY, CDR2 FYNNEI. Trimming left V 4 bases short and J 5 bases short, with 11 bases between.

The specimen sequenced was blood. The sequence derives from a woman in her 40s with Graves' ophthalmopathy. V is TRBV2 and J is TRBJ2-5, with D possibly TRBD2 on 6 matching bases. CDR3 bases: TGTGCCAGCAGTGCCGGGACTGGGGAGACCCAGTACTTC. It is translated as CASSAGTGETQYF.